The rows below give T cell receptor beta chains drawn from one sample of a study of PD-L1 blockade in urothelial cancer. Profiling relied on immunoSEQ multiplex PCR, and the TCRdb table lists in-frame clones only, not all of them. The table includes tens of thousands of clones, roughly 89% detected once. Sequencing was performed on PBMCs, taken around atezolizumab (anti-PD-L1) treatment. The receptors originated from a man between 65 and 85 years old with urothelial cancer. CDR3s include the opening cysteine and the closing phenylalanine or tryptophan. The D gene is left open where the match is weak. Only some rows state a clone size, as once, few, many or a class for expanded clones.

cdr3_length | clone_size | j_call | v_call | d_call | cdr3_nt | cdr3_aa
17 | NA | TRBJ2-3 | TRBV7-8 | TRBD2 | TGTGCCAGCAGCGATAGCAATGGACTAGCGGACACAGATACGCAGTATTTT | CASSDSNGLADTDTQYF
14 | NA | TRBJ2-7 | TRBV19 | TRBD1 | TGTGCCAGTAGTAATACCGGGACAGGTATCGAGCAGTACTTC | CASSNTGTGIEQYF
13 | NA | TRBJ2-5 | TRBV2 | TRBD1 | TGTGCCAGCTCAGACAGGGCTTCAGAGACCCAGTACTTC | CASSDRASETQYF
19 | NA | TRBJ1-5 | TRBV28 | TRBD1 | TGTGCCAGCAGTTTCTTTACCGGGACAGGGGAATATAGCAATCAGCCCCAGCATTTT | CASSFFTGTGEYSNQPQHF
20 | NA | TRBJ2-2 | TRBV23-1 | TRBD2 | TGCGCCAGCAGTCAACTGCGGCGTACCGGGACTAGCGGGAGGTCCCGGGAGCTGTTTTTT | CASSQLRRTGTSGRSRELFF
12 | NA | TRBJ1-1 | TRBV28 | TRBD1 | TGTGCCAGCAGAACAGGGGGCACTGAAGCTTTCTTT | CASRTGGTEAFF
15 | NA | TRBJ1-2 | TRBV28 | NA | TGTGCCAGCACCCTCGGATCGGGGAGGGGAGGAGGCTACACCTTC | CASTLGSGRGGGYTF
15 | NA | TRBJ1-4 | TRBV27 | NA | TGTGCCAGCAGTCTAACCGGGACTAATAATGAAAAACTGTTTTTT | CASSLTGTNNEKLFF
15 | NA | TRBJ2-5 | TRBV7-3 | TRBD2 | TGTGCCAGCAGCGAAAGCGGGACTAGCAAGGAGACCCAGTACTTC | CASSESGTSKETQYF
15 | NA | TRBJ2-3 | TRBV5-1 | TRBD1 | TGCGCCAGCAGCTTCGGGACAGGGACCACAGATACGCAGTATTTT | CASSFGTGTTDTQYF
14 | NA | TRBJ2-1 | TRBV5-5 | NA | TGTGCCAGCATCTCTAACAGGGAATACAATGAGCAGTTCTTC | CASISNREYNEQFF
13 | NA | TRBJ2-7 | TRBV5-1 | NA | TGCGCCAGCAGCTTGGGCGTCTCCTACGAGCAGTACTTC | CASSLGVSYEQYF
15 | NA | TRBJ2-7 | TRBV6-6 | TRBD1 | TGTGCCAGCAGCCGTACCGGGACAGGGCCGGACGAGCAGTACTTC | CASSRTGTGPDEQYF
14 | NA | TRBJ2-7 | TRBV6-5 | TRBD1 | TGTGCCAGCAGTTCGGACAGGGCCCTCTACGAGCAGTACTTC | CASSSDRALYEQYF
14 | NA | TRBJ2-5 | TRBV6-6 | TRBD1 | TGTGCCAGTCAGACAGGGACCCCCCAAGAGACCCAGTACTTC | CASQTGTPQETQYF
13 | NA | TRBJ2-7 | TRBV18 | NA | TGTGCCAGCTCGGGGGACTTAAGGCTCGAGCAGTACTTC | CASSGDLRLEQYF
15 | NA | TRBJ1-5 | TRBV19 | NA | TGTGCCAGTACCTTAGGGGCCCGAGGGGGTCAGCCCCAGCATTTT | CASTLGARGGQPQHF
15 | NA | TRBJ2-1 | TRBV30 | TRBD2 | TGTGCCTGGAGTGTACTAGCGGGAGCCAGCAATGAGCAGTTCTTC | CAWSVLAGASNEQFF
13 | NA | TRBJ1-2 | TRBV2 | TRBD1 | TGTGCCAGCGGGGACAGTTCTAACTATGGCTACACCTTC | CASGDSSNYGYTF
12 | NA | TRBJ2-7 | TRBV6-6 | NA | TGTGCCAGCAGTTACGACGGGGATGCGCAGTACTTC | CASSYDGDAQYF
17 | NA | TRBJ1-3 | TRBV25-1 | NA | TGTGCCAGCAGTGAATGGGCAGGGGATCGTTCTGGAAACACCATATATTTT | CASSEWAGDRSGNTIYF
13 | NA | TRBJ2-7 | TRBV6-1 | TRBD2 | TGTGCCAGCAGTCCGGGACTAGCAGGCGAGCAGTACTTC | CASSPGLAGEQYF
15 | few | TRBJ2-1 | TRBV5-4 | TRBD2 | TGTGCCAGCAGCTTCGGCGGCTCGGGGGGCAATGAGCAGTTCTTC | CASSFGGSGGNEQFF
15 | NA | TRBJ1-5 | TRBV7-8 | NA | TGTGCCAGCAGCTTATCAGGGTCTCGCAATCAGCCCCAGCATTTT | CASSLSGSRNQPQHF
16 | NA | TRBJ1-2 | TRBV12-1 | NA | TGTGCCAGCAGCTTTTTTTGGTACGTGAGCCCCTATGGCTACACCTTC | CASSFFWYVSPYGYTF
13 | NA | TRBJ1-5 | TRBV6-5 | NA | TGTGCCAGCCAACAGGGTAGCAATCAGCCCCAGCATTTT | CASQQGSNQPQHF
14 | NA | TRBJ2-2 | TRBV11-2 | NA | TGTGCCAGCAGCTTAGTCGCCATCGCGGGTGGGCTGTTTTTT | CASSLVAIAGGLFF
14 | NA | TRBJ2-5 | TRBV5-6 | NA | TGTGCCAGCAGCGGGGGAGGAGCCGGAGAGACCCAGTACTTC | CASSGGGAGETQYF
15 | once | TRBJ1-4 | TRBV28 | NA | TGTGCCAGCAGTCCCTGGGCCCAATTGGGTGAAAAACTGTTTTTT | CASSPWAQLGEKLFF
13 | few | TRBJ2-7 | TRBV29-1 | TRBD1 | TGCAGCGCCCAGACAGGGAATCCATACGAGCAGTACTTC | CSAQTGNPYEQYF
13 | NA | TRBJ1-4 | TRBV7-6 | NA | TGTGCCAGCAGCTTAGTTAGAGGGGAAAAACTGTTTTTT | CASSLVRGEKLFF
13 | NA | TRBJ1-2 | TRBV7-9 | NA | TGTGCCAGCAGCAGGAGGGAGTTGGATGGCTACACCTTC | CASSRRELDGYTF
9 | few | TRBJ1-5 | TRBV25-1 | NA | TGTGCCGGCTTAATGGCCCAGCATTTT | CAGLMAQHF
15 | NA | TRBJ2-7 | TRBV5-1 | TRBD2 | TGCGCCAGCAGCGAGGGGGGACTAGTGGCCTACGAGCAGTACTTC | CASSEGGLVAYEQYF
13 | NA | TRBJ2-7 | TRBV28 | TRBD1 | TGTGCCAGCACCCCGACAGGGCCCTACGAGCAGTACTTC | CASTPTGPYEQYF
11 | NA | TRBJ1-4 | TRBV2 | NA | TGTGCCAGCAGTTGGACGGGGAAACTGTTTTTT | CASSWTGKLFF
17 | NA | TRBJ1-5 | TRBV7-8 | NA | TGTGCCAGCAGCTCGCCAACCTCCGACAGTAGCAATCAGCCCCAGCATTTT | CASSSPTSDSSNQPQHF
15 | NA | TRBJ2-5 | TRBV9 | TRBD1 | TGTGCCAGCAGCGTAGACCCAGGGGGCTTAGAGACCCAGTACTTC | CASSVDPGGLETQYF
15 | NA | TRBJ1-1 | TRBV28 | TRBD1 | TGTGCCAGCAGGAAGACAGGGGGACGGGACACTGAAGCTTTCTTT | CASRKTGGRDTEAFF
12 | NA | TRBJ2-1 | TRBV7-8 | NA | TGTGCCAGCAGCCGAGGCCACAATGAGCAGTTCTTC | CASSRGHNEQFF